What follows are 27 T cell receptor beta chains derived from one specimen sequenced in a study of blood T cell repertoires in COVID-19. The repertoire was sequenced with immunoSEQ multiplex PCR; TCRdb's copy has only in-frame clones and lacks some. The sample lists approximately 500,000 clones; about 88% were seen once. The sequencing sample was made of peripheral blood. These receptors all come from a woman between 45 and 65 years old with COVID-19, enrolled during active disease.

The rearrangement joins TRBV13 to TRBJ1-1, with a weak D call TRBD1 (5 bases). V lost 6 bases, J lost 3 bases, and 11 bases lay in between. Germline V CDR1 and CDR2: PRHDT, FYEKMQ (reference sequence). This CDR3 comprises 13 residues. The CDR3 spells CASRFGGDTEAFF. CDR3 in DNA: TGTGCCAGCAGATTTGGGGGGGACACTGAAGCTTTCTTT.

The gene calls are TRBV10-2 and TRBJ2-7; D not certain. The CDR3 has 13 amino acids. Germline V gene lookup returns CDR1 WSHSY and CDR2 SAAADI. The V gene lost 7 bases and the J gene lost 5 bases, with 15 bases spanning the gap. CDR3 region: CASTRQALDEQYF. DNA for the CDR3: TGCGCCAGCACTCGGCAGGCCCTGGACGAGCAGTACTTC.

This rearrangement joins TRBV6-5 to TRBJ2-3; D is unclear. The V and J ends lost 6 bases and 2 bases respectively, with 9 bases between them. CDR1 and CDR2 from the germline V gene are MNHEY and SVGAGI. The CDR3 extends over 13 amino acids. The CDR3 sequence is CASSDLSTDTQYF. In nucleotides, the CDR3 is TGTGCCAGCAGCGACTTGTCCACAGATACGCAGTATTTT.

The genes are TRBV30 and TRBJ2-3, with TRBD1 identical over 11 bases. V trimming: 3 bases; J trimming: 4 bases; junction bases outside the gene matches: 6. Germline V gene sequence: CDR1 GTSNPN, CDR2 SVGIG (reference sequence). CDR3 length equals 15 residues. CDR3 amino acids: CAWSRLGQGADTQYF. The CDR3 DNA reads as TGTGCCTGGAGCCGCCTGGGACAGGGGGCAGATACGCAGTATTTT.

V is TRBV6-5 and J is TRBJ1-5; unclear D gene. The CDR3 consists of 12 residues. V was trimmed by 6 bases and J by 3 bases, leaving 6 bases between them. Looked up from germline, CDR1 is MNHEY and CDR2 is SVGAGI. The CDR3 protein is CASSIDNQPQHF. The CDR3 bases are TGTGCCAGCAGCATAGACAATCAGCCCCAGCATTTT.

This clone was observed a handful of times. The same CDR3 is also encoded by other DNA sequences in this sample. The chain recombines TRBV5-1 with TRBJ1-1; tentative D call: TRBD1 (5 bases). This CDR3 has 13 residues. Trimming left V 0 bases short and J 6 bases short, with 9 bases between. Per germline, CDR1 SGHRS and CDR2 YFSETQ. The CDR3 DNA sequence: TGCGCCAGCAGCTTGGCGGGGGAGCCTGAAGCTTTCTTT. It translates to CASSLAGEPEAFF. The full variable domain, completed using reference TRBV5-1 and TRBJ1-1, is KAGVTQTPRYLIKTRGQQVTLSCSPISGHRSVSWYQQTPGQGLQFLFEYFSETQRNKGNFPGRFSGRQFSNSRSEMNVSTLELGDSALYLCASSLAGEPEAFFGQGTRLTVV.

The gene calls are TRBV5-6 and TRBJ2-3; 12 bases are shared with TRBD2. The CDR3 has 15 amino acids. Germline V CDR1 and CDR2: SGHDT, YYEEEE. J gave up 3 bases and V 7 bases, and 6 bases lay outside the gene matches. The CDR3 DNA is TGTGCCAGCGTATTGACTAGCGGGGGAACAGATACGCAGTATTTT. It translates to CASVLTSGGTDTQYF.

The gene calls are TRBV5-1 and TRBJ2-5; 9 nucleotides line up with TRBD1. J gave up 2 bases and V 3 bases, and 2 bases lay outside the gene matches. The germline CDR1 and CDR2 sequences are SGHRS and YFSETQ. The CDR3 is 14 amino acids. CDR3 DNA sequence: TGCGCCAGCAGCTCCGGGACAGGGCAAGAGACCCAGTACTTC. The encoded protein is CASSSGTGQETQYF.

V gene TRBV30 combines with J gene TRBJ1-2; no clear D. In germline, CDR1 is GTSNPN, CDR2 SVGIG (reference sequence). V dropped 1 base and J dropped 6 bases, with 12 bases sitting between them. The CDR3 length is 13 residues. In DNA form, the CDR3 reads TGTGCCTGGAGTGCCAGCGCGATGAATGGCTACACCTTC. It codes for CAWSASAMNGYTF.

The J gene is TRBJ1-2, the V gene TRBV5-6; D may be TRBD1 (5 bases). Deletions cut 0 bases from V and 1 base from J, with 7 bases between. The CDR3 length is 14 residues. The germline V gene has CDR1 SGHDT and CDR2 YYEEEE. The CDR3 region is CASSLGQLNYGYTF. In DNA, the CDR3 is TGTGCCAGCAGCTTGGGACAGCTTAACTATGGCTACACCTTC.

DNA of the CDR3: TGTGCCAGCAGTGCACTGACAGGGGTCCACAATGAGCAGTTCTTC. This translates into CASSALTGVHNEQFF. V usage is TRBV25-1 and J usage is TRBJ2-1, with 8 nucleotides matching TRBD1. Per germline, CDR1 MGHDK and CDR2 SYGVNS. This CDR3 comprises 15 residues. Unmatched junction bases numbered 7, after V lost 4 bases and J lost 5 bases.

This clone was seen a handful of times. The rearrangement uses TRBV6-5 and TRBJ2-1; 7 positions match TRBD1. The V gene end was trimmed by 7 bases and the J gene end by 4 bases; junction bases not matched to a gene: 4. Germline V gene data show CDR1 as MNHEY and CDR2 as SVGAGI. The CDR3 has 13 amino acids. The CDR3 DNA follows: TGTGCCAGCACCGAACAGGGGTACAATGAGCAGTTCTTC. This gives the protein CASTEQGYNEQFF.

The chain uses TRBV6-5 and TRBJ1-2; a possible D gene is TRBD1 (5 bases). CDR3 size: 15 residues. The V and J ends lost 3 bases and 7 bases respectively, with 18 bases between them. Per the germline V gene, CDR1 is MNHEY and CDR2 is SVGAGI. The CDR3 sequence: CASSYHRARGAGYTF. CDR3 bases: TGTGCCAGCAGTTATCACCGCGCGCGGGGCGCTGGCTACACCTTC.

The rearrangement uses TRBV5-4 and TRBJ2-1; the match to TRBD2 covers 8 bases. Losses at the gene ends were 5 bases for V and 9 bases for J; bases not matched to a gene: 16. The CDR3 length is 16 residues. Germline values: CDR1 SGHNT, CDR2 YYREEE (reference sequence). CDR3 residues: CASSNRLSGGVSEQFF. CDR3 in DNA: TGTGCCAGCAGTAACCGACTATCGGGGGGGGTCAGTGAGCAGTTCTTC.

The J gene is TRBJ2-7, the V gene TRBV7-9; D is uncertain. Per germline, CDR1 SEHNR and CDR2 FQNEAQ (reference sequence). Trimming shortened V by 4 bases and J by 7 bases, and 11 bases separated the two germline ends. The CDR3 covers 12 residues. CDR3 sequence (DNA): TGTGCCAGCAGCTCGCGGTCCGAGGAGCAGTACTTC. This encodes CASSSRSEEQYF. The variable domain in full, completed from reference TRBV7-9 and TRBJ2-7, reads DTGVSQNPRHKITKRGQNVTFRCDPISEHNRLYWYRQTLGQGPEFLTYFQNEAQLEKSRLLSDRFSAERPKGSFSTLEIQRTEQGDSAMYLCASSSRSEEQYFGPGTRLTVT.

The rearrangement joins TRBV27 to TRBJ2-3; D is uncertain. CDR3 length: 13 amino acids. The germline V gene encodes CDR1 MNHEY and CDR2 SMNVEV (reference sequence). Trimming removed 0 bases from V and 2 bases from J, with 3 bases in between. This chain's CDR3 is CASSLSYTDTQYF. The CDR3 nucleotides read TGTGCCAGCAGTTTATCTTACACAGATACGCAGTATTTT.

This clone was seen only a few times. The V call is TRBV4-1, the J call TRBJ1-2; no firm D call. The CDR3 covers 16 residues. The V gene lost 0 bases and the J gene lost 6 bases, with 17 bases spanning the gap. Germline CDR1 reads MGHRA; CDR2 reads YSYEKL. The CDR3 region has the DNA TGCGCCAGCAGCCAAGAAGATCGCCCCGGGAGGCATGGCTACACCTTC. Translating gives CASSQEDRPGRHGYTF.

The genes are TRBV6-6 and TRBJ1-2, with D possibly TRBD1 on 5 matching bases. The V end lost 2 bases, the J end lost 0 bases, and 10 bases lay between the germline ends. The CDR3 sequence is 15 residues long. Germline V gene lookup returns CDR1 MNHNY and CDR2 SVGAGI (reference sequence). CDR3 bases: TGTGCCAGCAGTTACGGGCGGGGGGCTAACTATGGCTACACCTTC. This translates into CASSYGRGANYGYTF.

V gene TRBV7-6 combines with J gene TRBJ2-1, with TRBD2 as a possible D gene (7 bases). V was shortened by 8 bases and J by 6 bases, with 17 bases between the two germline ends. Per germline, CDR1 SGHVS and CDR2 FNYEAQ. CDR3 length: 14 amino acids. CDR3 protein: CASRGARNPNEQFF. The CDR3 region has the DNA TGTGCCAGCCGGGGGGCGCGCAATCCCAATGAGCAGTTCTTC.

The V call is TRBV5-1, the J call TRBJ2-7, with 10 bases fitting TRBD1. CDR1 and CDR2 (germline): SGHRS, YFSETQ. With 4 bases clipped from V and 2 bases from J, the junction kept 6 bases outside the gene matches. CDR3 length: 15 residues. CDR3 sequence: CASSPGQGVAYEQYF. For the CDR3, the DNA is TGCGCCAGCAGCCCTGGACAGGGGGTAGCCTACGAGCAGTACTTC.

This clone was seen many times. V is TRBV4-1 and J is TRBJ1-6; 8 nucleotides line up with TRBD1. The CDR3 runs 15 residues. Germline V lookup: CDR1 MGHRA, CDR2 YSYEKL. Trimming at V came to 3 bases and at J to 10 bases, leaving 8 bases not matched to a gene. The CDR3: CASSQGARGQSPLHF. The CDR3 bases are TGCGCCAGCAGCCAGGGCGCCAGGGGGCAGTCACCCCTCCACTTT.

This chain uses TRBV6-5 with TRBJ2-7, with 8 bases aligning to TRBD1. The V and J ends lost 0 bases and 2 bases, in that order; junction bases with no gene match: 3. This CDR3 has 15 residues. CDR1 is MNHEY, CDR2 SVGAGI, per germline. Here the CDR3 DNA reads TGTGCCAGCAGTTACTCGAACAGGGGGACCTACGAGCAGTACTTC. Translation gives CASSYSNRGTYEQYF.

A note on this clone: The same CDR3 is also encoded by other DNA sequences in this sample. This chain joins TRBV27 and TRBJ1-1, with D unresolved. Looked up from germline, CDR1 is MNHEY and CDR2 is SMNVEV (reference sequence). CDR3 length: 13 residues. Trimming took 3 bases from V and 0 from J, leaving 5 bases between them. The CDR3 region is CASSFGLNTEAFF. CDR3 bases: TGTGCCAGCAGTTTCGGTTTGAACACTGAAGCTTTCTTT.

V and J are TRBV30 and TRBJ1-1; 8 positions match TRBD1. The CDR3 is made up of 14 amino acids. V trimming: 5 bases; J trimming: 0 bases; junction bases outside the gene matches: 5. Germline lookup yields CDR1 GTSNPN and CDR2 SVGIG (reference sequence). CDR3 region: CAWGRDRLNTEAFF. CDR3 bases: TGTGCCTGGGGCCGGGACAGGCTGAACACTGAAGCTTTCTTT.

This chain joins TRBV7-2 and TRBJ2-1; no reliable D call. Trimming stripped 2 bases from V and 3 bases from J, with 14 bases between. The germline V gene encodes CDR1 SGHTA and CDR2 FQGNSA. This CDR3 spans 16 amino acids. The CDR3 DNA follows: TGTGCCAGCAGCTTAAGGCCCCAGAACTACTACAATGAGCAGTTCTTC. It yields the protein CASSLRPQNYYNEQFF.

The chain uses TRBV12-5 and TRBJ2-2; 7 bases fit TRBD2. The CDR3 covers 17 residues. Unmatched junction bases numbered 14, after V lost 5 bases and J lost 5 bases. CDR1 is LGHNT and CDR2 is FRNRAP in the germline V gene. In DNA form, the CDR3 reads TGTGCTAGTGGTCAATGGGACTATTCGATTTCAACCGGGGAGCTGTTTTTT. Translation: CASGQWDYSISTGELFF.

This clone showed up just a few times. V and J are TRBV19 and TRBJ1-2; perhaps TRBD1 as D (6 bases). The ends were cut back, 6 bases at V and 8 bases at J, with 10 bases in the middle. Germline CDR1 reads LNHDA; CDR2 reads SQIVND (reference sequence). The CDR3 sequence is 11 residues long. DNA for the CDR3: TGTGCCAGTAGCCTTCAGGGGGGCTACACCTTC. As protein: CASSLQGGYTF.